This T cell receptor beta chain was retrieved from a study of shared clonotypes between healthy human individuals. Study information: Three CD4 naive, three CD4 memory, two CD8 naive and one CD8 memory plate were used per donor.

Study donors comprised healthy, HIV-negative adults devoid of recent acute infection or vaccination. Germline lookup yields CDR1 GTSNPN and CDR2 SVGIG (reference sequence). The V end lost 5 bases, the J end lost 2 bases, and 9 bases lay between the germline ends. The length of the CDR3 is 12 residues. Over several immunoSEQ plates, each subset's genomic DNA was distributed in even portions. Repertoires were generated with immunoSEQ multiplex PCR, while TCRdb's copy carries only in-frame clones and drops some. Here the sample spans 2 million to 3 million clones, around 94% being singletons. The origin of this receptor is a man between 18 and 29 years old in good health. The V call is TRBV30, the J call TRBJ1-2; D unresolved. The sequencing sample was made of naive CD4+ T cells sorted from blood. Noted subset: CD45RA+ positively selected. CDR3 loop: CAWQQINYGYTF. The CDR3, as DNA: TGTGCCTGGCAGCAGATCAACTATGGCTACACCTTC.